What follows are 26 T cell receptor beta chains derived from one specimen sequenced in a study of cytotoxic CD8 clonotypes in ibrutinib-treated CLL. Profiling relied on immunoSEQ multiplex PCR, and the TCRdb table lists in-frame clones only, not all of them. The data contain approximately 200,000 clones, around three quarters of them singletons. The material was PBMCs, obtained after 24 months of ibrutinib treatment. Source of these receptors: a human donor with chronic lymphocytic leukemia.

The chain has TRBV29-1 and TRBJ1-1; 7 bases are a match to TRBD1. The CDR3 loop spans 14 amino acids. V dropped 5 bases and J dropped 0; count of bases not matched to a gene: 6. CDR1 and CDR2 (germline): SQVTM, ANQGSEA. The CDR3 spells CSVKGGVMNTEAFF. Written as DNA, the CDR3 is TGCAGCGTTAAAGGGGGCGTAATGAACACTGAAGCTTTCTTT.

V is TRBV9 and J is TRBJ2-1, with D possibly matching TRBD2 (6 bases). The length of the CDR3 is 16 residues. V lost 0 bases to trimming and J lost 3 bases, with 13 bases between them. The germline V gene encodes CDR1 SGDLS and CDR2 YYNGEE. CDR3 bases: TGTGCCAGCAGCGTAGCCCTAGCGACGAGCTACAATGAGCAGTTCTTC. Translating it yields CASSVALATSYNEQFF.

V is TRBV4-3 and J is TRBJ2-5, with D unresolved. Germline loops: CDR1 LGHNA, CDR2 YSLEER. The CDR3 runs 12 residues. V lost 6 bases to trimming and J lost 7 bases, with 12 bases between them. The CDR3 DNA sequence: TGCGCCAGCAGTCACCCAGGTGGGACCCAGTACTTC. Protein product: CASSHPGGTQYF.

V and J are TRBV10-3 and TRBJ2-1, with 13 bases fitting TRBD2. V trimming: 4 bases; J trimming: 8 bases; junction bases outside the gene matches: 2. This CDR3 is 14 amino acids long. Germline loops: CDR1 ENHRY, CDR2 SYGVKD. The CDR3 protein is CAISAGTSGDEQFF. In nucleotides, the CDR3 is TGTGCCATCAGTGCCGGGACTAGCGGGGATGAGCAGTTCTTC.

The CDR3 DNA sequence: TGTGCCAGCAGTCCGACAGGGGGCTCTGGAAACACCATATATTTT. This codes for CASSPTGGSGNTIYF. The chain joins TRBV27 to TRBJ1-3; 9 bases align to TRBD1. CDR3 length: 15 amino acids. V gave up 5 bases and J gave up 0 bases; unmatched junction bases: 2. The germline gives CDR1 MNHEY, CDR2 SMNVEV (reference sequence).

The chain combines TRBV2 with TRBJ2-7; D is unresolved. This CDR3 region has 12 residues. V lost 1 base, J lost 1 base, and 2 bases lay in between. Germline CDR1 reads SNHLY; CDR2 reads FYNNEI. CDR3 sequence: CASSEGSYEQYF. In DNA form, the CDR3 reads TGTGCCAGCAGTGAAGGTTCCTACGAGCAGTACTTC.

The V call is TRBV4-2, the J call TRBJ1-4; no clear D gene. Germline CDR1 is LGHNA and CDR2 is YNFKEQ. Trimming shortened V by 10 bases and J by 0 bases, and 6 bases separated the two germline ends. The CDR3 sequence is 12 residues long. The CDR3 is CATGATNEKLFF. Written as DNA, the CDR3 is TGTGCCACCGGGGCAACTAATGAAAAACTGTTTTTT.

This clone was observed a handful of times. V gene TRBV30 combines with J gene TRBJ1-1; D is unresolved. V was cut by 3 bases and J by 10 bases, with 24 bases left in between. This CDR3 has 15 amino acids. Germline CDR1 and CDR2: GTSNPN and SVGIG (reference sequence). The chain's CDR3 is CAWSRSWVASSGAFF. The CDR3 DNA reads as TGTGCCTGGAGCCGGAGTTGGGTAGCGTCCTCAGGAGCTTTCTTT.

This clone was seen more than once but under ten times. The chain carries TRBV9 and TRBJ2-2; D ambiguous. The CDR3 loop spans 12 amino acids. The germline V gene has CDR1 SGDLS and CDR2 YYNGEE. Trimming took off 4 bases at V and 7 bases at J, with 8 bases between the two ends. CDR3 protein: CASSTRNGELFF. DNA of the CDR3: TGTGCCAGCAGCACCCGTAACGGGGAGCTGTTTTTT.

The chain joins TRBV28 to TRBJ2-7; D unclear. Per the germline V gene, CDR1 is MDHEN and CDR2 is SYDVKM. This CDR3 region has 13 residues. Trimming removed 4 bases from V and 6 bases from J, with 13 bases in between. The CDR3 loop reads CASSSRNKFEQYF. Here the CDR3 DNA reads TGTGCCAGCAGTTCCCGAAACAAGTTCGAGCAGTACTTC.

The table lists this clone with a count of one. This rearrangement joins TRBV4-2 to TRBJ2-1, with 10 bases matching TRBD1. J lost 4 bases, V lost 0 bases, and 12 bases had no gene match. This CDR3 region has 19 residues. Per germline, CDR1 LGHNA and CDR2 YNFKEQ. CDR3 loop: CASSQDTTGTGEGYNEQFF. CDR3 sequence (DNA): TGTGCCAGCAGCCAAGACACTACCGGGACAGGGGAGGGTTACAATGAGCAGTTCTTC.

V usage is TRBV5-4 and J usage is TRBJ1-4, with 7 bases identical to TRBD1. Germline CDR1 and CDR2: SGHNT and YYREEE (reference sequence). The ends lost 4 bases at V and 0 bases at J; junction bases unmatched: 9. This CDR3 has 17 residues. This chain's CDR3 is CASSITTGTATNEKLFF. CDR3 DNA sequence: TGTGCCAGCAGCATCACGACCGGGACAGCAACTAATGAAAAACTGTTTTTT.

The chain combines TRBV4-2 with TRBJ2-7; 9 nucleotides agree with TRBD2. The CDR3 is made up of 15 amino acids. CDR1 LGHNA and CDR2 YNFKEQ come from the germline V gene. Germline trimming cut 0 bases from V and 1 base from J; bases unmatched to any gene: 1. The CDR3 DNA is TGTGCCAGCAGCCAAGAGACTAGCGGATCCTACGAGCAGTACTTC. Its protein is CASSQETSGSYEQYF.

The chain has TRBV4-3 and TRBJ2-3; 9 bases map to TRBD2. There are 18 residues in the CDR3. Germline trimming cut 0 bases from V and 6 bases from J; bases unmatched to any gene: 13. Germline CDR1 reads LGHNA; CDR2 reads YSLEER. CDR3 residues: CASSQDSLVAGVYDTQYF. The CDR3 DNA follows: TGCGCCAGCAGCCAAGATAGTCTGGTAGCGGGAGTTTACGATACGCAGTATTTT.

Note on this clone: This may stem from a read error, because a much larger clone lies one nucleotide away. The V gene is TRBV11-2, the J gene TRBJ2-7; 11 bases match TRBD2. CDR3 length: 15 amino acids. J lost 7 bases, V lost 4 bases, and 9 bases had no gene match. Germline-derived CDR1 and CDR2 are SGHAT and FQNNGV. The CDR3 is CASSSSSGRYHEQYF. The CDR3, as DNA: TGTGCCAGCAGCTCCTCTAGCGGGAGGTATCATGAGCAGTACTTC.

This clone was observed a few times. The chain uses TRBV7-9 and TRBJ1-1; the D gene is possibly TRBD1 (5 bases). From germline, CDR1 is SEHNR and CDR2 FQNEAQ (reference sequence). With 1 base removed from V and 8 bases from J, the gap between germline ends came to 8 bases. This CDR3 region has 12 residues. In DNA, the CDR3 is TGTGCCAGCAGCTTAGGGACACCCGAAGCTTTCTTT. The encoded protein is CASSLGTPEAFF. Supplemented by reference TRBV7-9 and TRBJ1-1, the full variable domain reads DTGVSQNPRHKITKRGQNVTFRCDPISEHNRLYWYRQTLGQGPEFLTYFQNEAQLEKSRLLSDRFSAERPKGSFSTLEIQRTEQGDSAMYLCASSLGTPEAFFGQGTRLTVV.

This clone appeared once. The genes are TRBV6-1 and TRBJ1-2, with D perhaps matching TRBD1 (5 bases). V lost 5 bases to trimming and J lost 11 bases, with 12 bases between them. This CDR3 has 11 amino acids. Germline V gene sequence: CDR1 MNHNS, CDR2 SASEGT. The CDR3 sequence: CASSPRVRYTF. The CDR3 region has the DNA TGTGCCAGCAGTCCCAGGGTTCGGTACACCTTC.

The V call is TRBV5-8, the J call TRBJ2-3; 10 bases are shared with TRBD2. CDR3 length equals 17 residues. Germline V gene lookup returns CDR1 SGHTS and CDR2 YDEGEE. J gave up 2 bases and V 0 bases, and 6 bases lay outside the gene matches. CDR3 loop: CASSLVGLAGDTDTQYF. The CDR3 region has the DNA TGTGCCAGCAGCTTGGTCGGTCTAGCGGGAGACACAGATACGCAGTATTTT. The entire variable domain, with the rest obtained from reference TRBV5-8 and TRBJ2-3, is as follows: EAGVTQSPTHLIKTRGQQATLRCSPISGHTSVYWYQQALGLGLQFLLWYDEGEERNRGNFPPRFSGRQFPNYSSELNVNALELEDSALYLCASSLVGLAGDTDTQYFGPGTRLTVL.

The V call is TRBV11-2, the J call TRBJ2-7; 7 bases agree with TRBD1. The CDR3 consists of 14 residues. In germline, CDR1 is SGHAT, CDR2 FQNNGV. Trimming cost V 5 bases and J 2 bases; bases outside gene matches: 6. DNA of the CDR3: TGTGCCAGCAGCCAGCGACAGGGTGCCTACGAGCAGTACTTC. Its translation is CASSQRQGAYEQYF.

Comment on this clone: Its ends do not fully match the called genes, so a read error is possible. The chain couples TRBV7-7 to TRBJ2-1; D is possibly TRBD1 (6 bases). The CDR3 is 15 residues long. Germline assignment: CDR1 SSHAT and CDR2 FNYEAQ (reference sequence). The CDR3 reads CASSLRDTNYNEQFF. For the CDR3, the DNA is TGTGCTAGCAGCTTGAGGGACACCAACTACAATGAGCAGTTCTTC.

CDR3: CASSLWDRVGGDTQYF. CDR3 nucleotide sequence: TGTGCCAGCAGTTTATGGGACAGGGTTGGGGGAGATACGCAGTATTTT. V gene TRBV27 combines with J gene TRBJ2-3; TRBD1 matches 9 bases. CDR1 and CDR2 from the germline V gene are MNHEY and SMNVEV (reference sequence). V shed 1 base and J 5 bases; nucleotides not matched to a gene: 7. The CDR3 is 16 amino acids.

In nucleotides, the CDR3 is TGTGCCAGCGGCGGACGGACTAGCACAGATACGCAGTATTTT. It translates to CASGGRTSTDTQYF. The chain is built from TRBV7-2 and TRBJ2-3; TRBD2 is a possible D gene (5 bases). The CDR3 runs 14 residues. The germline V gene has CDR1 SGHTA and CDR2 FQGNSA. V shed 8 bases and J shed 0 bases, with 12 bases lying between them. The full variable domain, in which reference TRBV7-2 and TRBJ2-3 provide the parts outside the CDR3, is GAGVSQSPSNKVTEKGKDVELRCDPISGHTALYWYRQSLGQGLEFLIYFQGNSAPDKSGLPSDRFSAERTGGSVSTLTIQRTQQEDSAVYLCASGGRTSTDTQYFGPGTRLTVL.

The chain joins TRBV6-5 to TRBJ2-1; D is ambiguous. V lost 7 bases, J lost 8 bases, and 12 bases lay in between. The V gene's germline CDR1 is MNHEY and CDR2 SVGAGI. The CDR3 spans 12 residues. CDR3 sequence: CASTDLSYEQFF. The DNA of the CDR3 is TGTGCCAGCACCGACCTATCTTATGAGCAGTTCTTC.

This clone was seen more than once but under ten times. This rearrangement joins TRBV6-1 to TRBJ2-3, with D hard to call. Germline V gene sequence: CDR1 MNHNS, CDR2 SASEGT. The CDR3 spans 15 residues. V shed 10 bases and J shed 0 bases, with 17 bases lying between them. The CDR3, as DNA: TGTGCCATCGGGCGTAGGGCATCTAGCACAGATACGCAGTATTTT. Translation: CAIGRRASSTDTQYF.

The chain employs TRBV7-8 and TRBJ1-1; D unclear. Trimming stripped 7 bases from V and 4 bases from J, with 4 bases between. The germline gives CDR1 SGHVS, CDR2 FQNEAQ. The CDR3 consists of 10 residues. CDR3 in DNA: TGTGCCAGCATGGGCACTGAAGCTTTCTTT. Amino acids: CASMGTEAFF.

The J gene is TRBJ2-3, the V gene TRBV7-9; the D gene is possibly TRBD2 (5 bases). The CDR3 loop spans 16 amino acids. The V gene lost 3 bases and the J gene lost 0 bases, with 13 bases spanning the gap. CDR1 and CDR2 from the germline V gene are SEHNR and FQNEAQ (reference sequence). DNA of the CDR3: TGTGCCAGCAGCTTTCTAGCAGAATCTAGCACAGATACGCAGTATTTT. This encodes CASSFLAESSTDTQYF.